This TCR beta chain was captured by sequencing in a study of CD8 T cells in ankylosing spondylitis. Whole-study findings and limits: The disease-linked clones had a CD8+ phenotype and low blood frequencies.

This clonotype has a count of ten or more. Its antigen is still unknown. Germline CDR1 reads MNHNY; CDR2 reads SVGAGI (reference sequence). The CDR3 has 13 residues. Trimming shortened V by 8 bases and J by 0 bases, and 10 bases separated the two germline ends. 5'-RACE, quantitative and with molecular barcodes, yielded the TCR beta libraries. From the 5' RACE reads, TCRdb called clonotypes with MiXCR, one entry per CDR3 protein. The sample lists about 240,000 distinct CDR3 sequences, about 10% occurring once. Input material: blood, either unsorted or a sorted T cell fraction (not recorded which). The receptor was derived from a male donor with ankylosing spondylitis or in good health (not recorded which). The rearrangement uses TRBV6-6 and TRBJ1-1; no clear D gene. CDR3 region: CASQWDMNTEAFF. The CDR3 DNA follows: TGTGCCAGCCAGTGGGATATGAACACTGAAGCTTTCTTT.